This T cell receptor (beta chain) was identified in a study of beta chain features in type 1 diabetes. The overall study: Across every sample, around 98 million sorted cells were examined in total. Study findings and constraints: The study found moderately but significantly shorter TCRB CDR3s in all four CD4+ subsets of Type 1 diabetes patients.

This CDR3 contains 14 residues. V was shortened by 4 bases and J by 4 bases, with 13 bases between the two germline ends. CDR1 is MNHNS, CDR2 SASEGT, per germline. Expressed TCRB transcripts were sequenced because the entire RNA isolate underwent reverse transcription. TCRdb keeps only in-frame clones here, not all; method: immunoSEQ multiplex PCR. This sample yields about 650,000 clones, of which roughly an eighth are seen a single time; 0.09% to 0.15% belongs to the top ten. This clone was detected a few times. The antigen remains unidentified. It was via CD45RO/CCR7/CD25/CD127/CD95/CD27 that CD4+ naive, central memory, regulatory and stem cell-like memory cells were sorted.

This sequence joins TRBV6-1 and TRBJ1-2; D perhaps matches TRBD1 (5 bases). Material for sequencing was naive CD4+ T cells from blood. This TCR was sampled from a man aged 25 to 40 with type 1 diabetes. CDR3 bases: TGTGCCAGCAGTGGGGGGACGCTGGGCTATGGCTACACCTTC. It yields the protein CASSGGTLGYGYTF.